The text below deals with one T cell receptor (beta chain). The source of the sample is a study of human T cells and chemical hapten exposure. TCRdb itself ran the RACE reads through MiXCR, one entry per CDR3 protein. The repertoire has 300,000 to 450,000 distinct CDR3 sequences, around 5% of them found once; the top ten carry under 3%. Time point meaning: patch test 1, 2 weeks after DPC sensitization. The treatment denotes: therapeutic diphenylcyclopropenone sensitization with weekly scalp DPC. The CDR3 covers 15 residues. Looked up from germline, CDR1 is SQVTM and CDR2 is ANQGSEA. V was pared by 7 bases and J by 0 bases, with 13 bases between.

This receptor was obtained from a woman between 45 and 65 years old with alopecia areata. Some clones in this sample may be carry-over from other donors' samples. Sequencing was performed on whole blood, taken in connection with sensitization to the hapten diphenylcyclopropenone (DPC). This rearrangement joins TRBV29-1 to TRBJ2-6; TRBD1 is a possible D gene (5 bases). The CDR3 DNA reads TGCAGCGCATACTTCAGGGTCTCTGGGGCCAACGTCCTGACTTTC. Translated: CSAYFRVSGANVLTF.